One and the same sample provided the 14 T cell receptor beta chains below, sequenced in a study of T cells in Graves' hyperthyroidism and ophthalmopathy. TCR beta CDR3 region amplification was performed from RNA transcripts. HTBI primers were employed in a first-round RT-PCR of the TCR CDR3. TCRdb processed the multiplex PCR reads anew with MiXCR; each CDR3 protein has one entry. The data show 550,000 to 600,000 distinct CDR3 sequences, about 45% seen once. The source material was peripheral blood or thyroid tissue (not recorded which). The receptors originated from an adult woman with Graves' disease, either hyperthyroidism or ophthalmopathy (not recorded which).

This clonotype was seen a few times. CDR3 DNA sequence: TGTGCCAGCAGTGATATGTCCACAGGGGGCTCCCCCAACAATGAGCAGTTCTTC. As protein: CASSDMSTGGSPNNEQFF. The V and J genes are TRBV2 and TRBJ2-1; 9 nucleotides agree with TRBD1. The CDR3 consists of 18 residues. With 3 bases clipped from V and 5 bases from J, the junction kept 14 bases outside the gene matches. The germline CDR1 and CDR2 sequences are SNHLY and FYNNEI.

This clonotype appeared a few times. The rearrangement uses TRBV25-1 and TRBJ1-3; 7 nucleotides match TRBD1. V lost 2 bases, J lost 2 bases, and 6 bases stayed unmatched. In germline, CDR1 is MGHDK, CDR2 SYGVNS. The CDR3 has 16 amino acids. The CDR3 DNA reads TGTGCCAGCAGTGAAGTAGGCCAGGGGGCTGGAAACACCATATATTTT. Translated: CASSEVGQGAGNTIYF.

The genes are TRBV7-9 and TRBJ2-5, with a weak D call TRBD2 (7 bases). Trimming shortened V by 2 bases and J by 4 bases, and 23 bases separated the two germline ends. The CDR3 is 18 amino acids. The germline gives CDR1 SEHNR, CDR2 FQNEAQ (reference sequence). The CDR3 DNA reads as TGTGCCAGCAGCTTACTCCTTATTATCGCGGGGGCGGGAGAGACCCAGTACTTC. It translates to CASSLLLIIAGAGETQYF.

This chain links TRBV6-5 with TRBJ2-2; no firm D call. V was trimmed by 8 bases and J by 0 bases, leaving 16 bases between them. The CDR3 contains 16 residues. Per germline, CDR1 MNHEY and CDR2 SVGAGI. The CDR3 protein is CASGWVPLPNTGELFF. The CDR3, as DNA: TGTGCCAGCGGTTGGGTGCCATTACCGAACACCGGGGAGCTGTTTTTT.

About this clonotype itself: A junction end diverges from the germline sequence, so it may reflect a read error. As DNA, the CDR3 is TGTGCCATCAGTGAGTCCCGAGGGACTGAAGCTTTC. This encodes CAISESRGTEAF. The chain couples TRBV10-3 to TRBJ2-6, with TRBD2 as a possible D gene (6 bases). Germline CDR1 is ENHRY and CDR2 is SYGVKD. The CDR3 is 12 residues long.

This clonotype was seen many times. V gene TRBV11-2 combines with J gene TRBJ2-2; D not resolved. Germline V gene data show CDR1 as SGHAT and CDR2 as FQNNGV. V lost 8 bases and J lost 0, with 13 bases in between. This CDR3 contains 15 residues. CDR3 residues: CASAKGKTNTGELFF. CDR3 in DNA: TGTGCCAGCGCAAAAGGCAAAACGAACACCGGGGAGCTGTTTTTT.

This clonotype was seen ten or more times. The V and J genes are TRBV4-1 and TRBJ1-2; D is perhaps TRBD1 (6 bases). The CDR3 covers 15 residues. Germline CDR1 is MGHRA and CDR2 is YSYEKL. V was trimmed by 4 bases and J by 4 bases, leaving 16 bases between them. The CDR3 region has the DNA TGCGCCAGCAGCCTTTTAGGGGGTGAAACCTATGGCTACACCTTC. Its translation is CASSLLGGETYGYTF.

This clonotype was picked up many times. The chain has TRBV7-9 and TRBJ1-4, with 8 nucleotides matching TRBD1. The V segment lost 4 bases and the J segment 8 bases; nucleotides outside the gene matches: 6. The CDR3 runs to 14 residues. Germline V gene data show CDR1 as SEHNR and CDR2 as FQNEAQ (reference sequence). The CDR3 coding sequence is TGTGCCAGCAGCTCCGGACAGGGTAAAGAAAAACTGTTTTTT. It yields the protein CASSSGQGKEKLFF.

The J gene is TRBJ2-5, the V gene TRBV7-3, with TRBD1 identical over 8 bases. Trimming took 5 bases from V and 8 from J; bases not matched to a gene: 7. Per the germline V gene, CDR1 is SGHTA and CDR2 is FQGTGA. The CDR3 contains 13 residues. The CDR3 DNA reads TGTGCCAGCAGCCTAGTGCAGGGGGCCACCCAGTACTTC. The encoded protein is CASSLVQGATQYF.

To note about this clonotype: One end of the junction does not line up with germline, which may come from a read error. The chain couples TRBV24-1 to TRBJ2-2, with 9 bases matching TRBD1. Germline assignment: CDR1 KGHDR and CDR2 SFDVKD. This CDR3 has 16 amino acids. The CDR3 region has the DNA TGTGCCACCAGTGACCCCGGGACAGGGAACACCGAGGAGCTGCTTTTT. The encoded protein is CATSDPGTGNTEELLF.

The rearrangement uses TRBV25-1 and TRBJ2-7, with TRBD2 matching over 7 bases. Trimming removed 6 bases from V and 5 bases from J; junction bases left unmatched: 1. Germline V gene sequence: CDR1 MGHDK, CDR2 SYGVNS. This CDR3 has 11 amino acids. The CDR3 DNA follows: TGTGCCAGCAGGACTAGCCACGAGCAGTACTTC. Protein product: CASRTSHEQYF.

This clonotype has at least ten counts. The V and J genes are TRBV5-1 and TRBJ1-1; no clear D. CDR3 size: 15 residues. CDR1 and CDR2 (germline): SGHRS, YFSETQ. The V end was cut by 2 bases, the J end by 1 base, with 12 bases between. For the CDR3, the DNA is TGCGCCAGCAGCTTCGGTGCGGGTACGAACACTGAAGCTTTCTTT. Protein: CASSFGAGTNTEAFF.

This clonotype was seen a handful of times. This CDR3 is CASSGWTLNEKLFF. CDR3 nucleotides: TGTGCCAGCAGTGGGTGGACACTGAATGAAAAACTGTTTTTT. The chain is built from TRBV9 and TRBJ1-4; D is perhaps TRBD1 (5 bases). Germline V CDR1 and CDR2: SGDLS, YYNGEE. The CDR3 spans 14 residues. Trimming cost V 5 bases and J 5 bases, with 13 bases left between them. The full variable domain, rest sourced from reference TRBV9 and TRBJ1-4, is DSGVTQTPKHLITATGQRVTLRCSPRSGDLSVYWYQQSLDQGLQFLIQYYNGEERAKGNILERFSAQQFPDLHSELNLSSLELGDSALYFCASSGWTLNEKLFFGSGTQLSVL.

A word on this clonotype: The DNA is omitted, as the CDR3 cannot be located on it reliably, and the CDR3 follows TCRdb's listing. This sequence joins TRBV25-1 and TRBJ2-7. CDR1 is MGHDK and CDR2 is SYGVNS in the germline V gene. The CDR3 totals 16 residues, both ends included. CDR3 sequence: CACSARVRKRSYEQYF.